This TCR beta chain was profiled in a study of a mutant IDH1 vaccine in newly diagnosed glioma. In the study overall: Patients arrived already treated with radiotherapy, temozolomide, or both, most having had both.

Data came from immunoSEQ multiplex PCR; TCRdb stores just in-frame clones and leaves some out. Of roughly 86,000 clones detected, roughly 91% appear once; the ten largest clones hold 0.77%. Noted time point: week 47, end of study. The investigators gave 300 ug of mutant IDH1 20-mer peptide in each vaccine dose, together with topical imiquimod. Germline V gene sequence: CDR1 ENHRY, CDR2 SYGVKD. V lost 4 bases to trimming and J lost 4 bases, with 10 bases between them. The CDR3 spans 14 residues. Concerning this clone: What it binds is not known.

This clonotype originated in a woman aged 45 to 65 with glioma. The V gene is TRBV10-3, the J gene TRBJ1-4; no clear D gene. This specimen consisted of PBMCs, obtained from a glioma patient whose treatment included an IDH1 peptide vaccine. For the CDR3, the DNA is TGTGCCATCAGTGGCGGAGGTAGTAATGAAAAACTGTTTTTT. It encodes CAISGGGSNEKLFF.